Reported below is one TCR beta chain. Antigen specificity is unknown. V was pared by 0 bases and J by 3 bases, with 9 bases of the junction left unmatched. Germline CDR1 and CDR2: LGHNA and YNFKEQ. There are 17 residues in the CDR3. These data originate in a study of breast tumors, draining lymph nodes, adjacent tissues. Study-wide points: Data only fit, rather than demonstrated, lymph node origin of most tumor T cells. Compared with lymph nodes, tumors were less diverse; compared with nontumor tissue, more. Luminal-like breast cancer showed significantly higher tumor–nontumor repertoire similarity than basal-like. The data were judged consistent with most tumor T cells coming from lymph node and expanding in tumor.

TCRdb reanalysed the multiplex PCR reads using MiXCR and keeps one entry per CDR3 protein. The table has about 200,000 distinct CDR3 sequences, 31% seen once. Breast cancer patients provided tissue from their axillary draining lymph nodes. The genes are TRBV4-2 and TRBJ1-2, with 8 positions matching TRBD1. This receptor was taken from a female donor with breast cancer. Some clones in this sample may be carry-over from other donors' samples. The sequencing sample was made of axillary lymph node tissue. Written as DNA, the CDR3 is TGTGCCAGCAGCCAAGATCGCGGGACAGGTGGATACTATGGCTACACCTTC. It yields the protein CASSQDRGTGGYYGYTF.